The rows below give T cell receptor beta chains drawn from one sample of a study of PD-L1 blockade in urothelial cancer. This table comes from immunoSEQ multiplex PCR, and its TCRdb copy is limited to in-frame clones, with some not included. The table lists about 22,000 clones, around 89% of them singletons. The material sequenced was PBMCs, taken around atezolizumab (anti-PD-L1) treatment. The receptor source for this set is a woman in her fifties or sixties with urothelial cancer. CDR3s include the opening cysteine and the closing phenylalanine or tryptophan. Each record gives: J gene, D gene, clone size, V gene, CDR3 protein, CDR3 DNA. The D gene is left open where the match is weak. Size is omitted from some rows. Given values are once, few, many or a class for expanded clones.

TRBJ1-5 | - | - | TRBV4-1 | CASSQDSGVFNQPQHF | TGCGCCAGCAGCCAAGATTCAGGCGTCTTCAATCAGCCCCAGCATTTT
TRBJ2-6 | TRBD1 | - | TRBV5-1 | CASSRGTGNFGANVLTF | TGCGCCAGCAGCCGGGGGACAGGGAACTTTGGGGCCAACGTCCTGACTTTC
TRBJ1-6 | - | - | TRBV18 | CASSPGPAYNSPLHF | TGTGCCAGCTCACCGGGGCCTGCCTATAATTCACCCCTCCACTTT
TRBJ1-5 | TRBD1 | - | TRBV30 | CAWSVIFGTGVQPQHF | TGTGCCTGGAGTGTAATTTTTGGGACAGGGGTCCAGCCCCAGCATTTT
TRBJ2-3 | TRBD2 | - | TRBV5-3 | CARSPIGTSAAGWYTQYF | TGTGCCAGAAGCCCAATCGGGACTAGCGCAGCAGGATGGTATACGCAGTATTTT
TRBJ1-4 | - | - | TRBV2 | CASSDEGLGYEKLFF | TGTGCCAGCAGTGATGAGGGCCTTGGGTATGAAAAACTGTTTTTT
TRBJ2-3 | TRBD2 | - | TRBV29-1 | CSVDGASGLQGTQYF | TGCAGCGTTGATGGGGCTAGCGGCCTCCAGGGTACGCAGTATTTT
TRBJ1-5 | TRBD1 | - | TRBV11-2 | CASMPGSVRTGSNQPQHF | TGTGCCAGCATGCCTGGGAGTGTCCGGACAGGGAGCAATCAGCCCCAGCATTTT
TRBJ1-2 | - | once | TRBV29-1 | CSVDPDSPYGYTF | TGCAGCGTTGACCCCGACAGCCCCTATGGCTACACCTTC
TRBJ2-7 | TRBD1 | - | TRBV7-2 | CASSLGPGGNEQYF | TGTGCCAGCAGCTTAGGCCCAGGGGGTAACGAGCAGTACTTC
TRBJ1-4 | - | - | TRBV6-1 | CASSGNLGDVEKLFF | TGTGCCAGCAGTGGGAATCTCGGAGATGTAGAAAAACTGTTTTTT
TRBJ1-2 | - | - | TRBV7-9 | CASSPLTTGNYGYTF | TGTGCCAGCAGCCCGCTCACCACAGGGAACTATGGCTACACCTTC
TRBJ2-2 | TRBD1 | - | TRBV10-3 | CAILPGTGTGELFF | TGTGCCATCCTCCCCGGGACAGGGACCGGGGAGCTGTTTTTT
TRBJ2-1 | - | - | TRBV6-5 | CASSYSGSKNEQFF | TGTGCCAGCAGTTACTCCGGGTCGAAAAATGAGCAGTTCTTC
TRBJ2-7 | - | few | TRBV6-1 | CASSESSGGLYEQYF | TGTGCCAGCAGTGAAAGCTCAGGGGGGTTATACGAGCAGTACTTC
TRBJ2-5 | TRBD2 | - | TRBV5-6 | CASSSLVGPSGGRETQYF | TGTGCCAGCAGCTCTCTCGTCGGTCCTAGCGGGGGCAGGGAGACCCAGTACTTC
TRBJ2-7 | TRBD2 | - | TRBV27 | CASSFWLSSGSHEQYF | TGTGCCAGCAGTTTTTGGCTTTCTAGCGGGAGTCACGAGCAGTACTTC
TRBJ2-3 | - | once | TRBV7-9 | CASSLERPTDTQYF | TGTGCCAGCAGCTTAGAGAGGCCCACAGATACGCAGTATTTT
TRBJ1-1 | - | - | TRBV6-1 | CAASAGGRLTEAFF | TGTGCCGCCTCCGCGGGGGGGCGATTAACTGAAGCTTTCTTT
TRBJ2-7 | TRBD1 | - | TRBV6-4 | CASSDEGQGSTNYEQYF | TGTGCCAGCAGTGACGAGGGACAGGGGTCCACAAATTACGAGCAGTACTTC
TRBJ1-1 | TRBD1 | few | TRBV7-9 | CASSFDGQGTEAFF | TGTGCCAGCAGCTTCGACGGACAGGGCACTGAAGCTTTCTTT
TRBJ2-2 | - | - | TRBV5-4 | CASSLPGTNTGELFF | TGTGCCAGCAGCTTACCCGGGACGAACACCGGGGAGCTGTTTTTT
TRBJ2-7 | TRBD1 | - | TRBV7-6 | CASSRDRASYEQYF | TGTGCCAGCAGCAGGGACAGGGCCTCCTACGAGCAGTACTTC
TRBJ2-1 | TRBD2 | - | TRBV29-1 | CSVRLAGGNEQFF | TGCAGCGTGAGACTAGCGGGGGGCAATGAGCAGTTCTTC
TRBJ2-3 | TRBD1 | - | TRBV5-4 | CASSPDRGFVDTQYF | TGTGCCAGCAGTCCGGACAGGGGTTTTGTGGATACGCAGTATTTT
TRBJ2-5 | - | - | TRBV27 | CAVYLGAFYLPGTQYF | TGTGCCGTCTACCTGGGGGCCTTCTATCTCCCTGGGACCCAGTACTTC
TRBJ2-1 | - | once | TRBV18 | CASSTLEIEQFF | TGTGCCAGCTCCACCTTGGAGATTGAGCAGTTCTTC
TRBJ1-1 | TRBD1 | - | TRBV5-4 | CASSREGALTEAFF | TGTGCCAGCAGCCGTGAGGGGGCGCTCACTGAAGCTTTCTTT
TRBJ2-1 | TRBD2 | once | TRBV5-1 | CASSLEREGPWDEQFF | TGCGCCAGCAGCTTGGAGCGGGAGGGCCCATGGGATGAGCAGTTCTTC
TRBJ2-7 | TRBD1 | once | TRBV5-1 | CASSLAAGTGSYEQYF | TGCGCCAGCAGCTTGGCAGCTGGGACAGGGTCCTACGAGCAGTACTTC
TRBJ1-5 | - | - | TRBV28 | CASSLRLSNQPQHF | TGTGCCAGCAGTTTGCGGTTGAGCAATCAGCCCCAGCATTTT
TRBJ1-1 | - | - | TRBV5-1 | CASSLPTVNTEAFF | TGCGCCAGCAGCTTGCCTACAGTTAACACTGAAGCTTTCTTT
TRBJ2-4 | - | - | TRBV19 | CASSNPWRGRNIQYF | TGTGCCAGTAGTAACCCCTGGAGGGGCAGAAACATTCAGTACTTC
TRBJ2-2 | - | - | TRBV6-5 | CASSHSGDAAELFF | TGTGCCAGCAGTCACTCAGGGGATGCCGCGGAGCTGTTTTTT
TRBJ2-1 | TRBD2 | - | TRBV9 | CASSVKAGVNNEQFF | TGTGCCAGCAGCGTGAAAGCGGGAGTCAACAATGAGCAGTTCTTC
TRBJ2-1 | TRBD2 | - | TRBV28 | CASSSLYGTSGRAWNEQFF | TGTGCCAGCTCCAGTTTATACGGGACTAGCGGGAGGGCCTGGAATGAGCAGTTCTTC
TRBJ2-5 | TRBD1 | - | TRBV7-9 | CASSSPGQGGKTQYF | TGTGCCAGCAGCTCCCCGGGACAGGGGGGAAAGACCCAGTACTTC
TRBJ1-5 | - | - | TRBV4-1 | CASSQDQTGYSNQPQHF | TGCGCCAGCAGCCAAGATCAGACAGGATATAGCAATCAGCCCCAGCATTTT
TRBJ1-2 | TRBD1 | - | TRBV2 | CASSRDRGPLDGGYTF | TGTGCCAGCAGTCGGGACAGGGGCCCGCTTGATGGTGGCTACACCTTC
TRBJ1-5 | - | - | TRBV2 | CASSETGFDQPQHF | TGTGCCAGCAGTGAAACAGGGTTTGATCAGCCCCAGCATTTT
TRBJ2-1 | - | few | TRBV6-5 | CASSYQGGVVREQFF | TGTGCCAGCAGTTACCAGGGGGGCGTTGTCCGCGAGCAGTTCTTC
TRBJ2-2 | TRBD2 | - | TRBV9 | CASSVVLAGNTGELFF | TGTGCCAGCAGCGTAGTACTAGCGGGAAACACCGGGGAGCTGTTTTTT
TRBJ2-6 | TRBD1 | once | TRBV28 | CASSARTGGANVLTF | TGTGCCAGCAGTGCAAGGACAGGTGGGGCCAACGTCCTGACTTTC
TRBJ2-7 | TRBD2 | - | TRBV13 | CASSPLELRLAGGNEQYF | TGTGCCAGCAGCCCACTTGAGCTCCGACTAGCGGGAGGGAACGAGCAGTACTTC
TRBJ2-1 | - | - | TRBV28 | CASSLATGGPYNEQFF | TGTGCCAGCAGTTTAGCGACAGGTGGCCCATACAATGAGCAGTTCTTC
TRBJ1-2 | - | - | TRBV25-1 | CASSDSGYGYTF | TGTGCCAGCAGTGACTCGGGCTATGGCTACACCTTC
TRBJ2-2 | - | - | TRBV6-1 | CASHETETGELFF | TGTGCCAGCCACGAGACGGAGACCGGGGAGCTGTTTTTT
TRBJ2-1 | TRBD2 | - | TRBV19 | CASSSLRREGNEQFF | TGTGCCAGTAGTTCCCTTAGGCGGGAGGGCAATGAGCAGTTCTTC